The 30 T cell receptor beta chains given below trace back to one sample, sequenced in a study of cytomegalovirus exposure and HLA in healthy donors. The PCR contained 60 Vbeta and 13 Jbeta primers. Data came from immunoSEQ multiplex PCR; TCRdb stores just in-frame clones and leaves some out. The profile shows 250,000 or so clones, 70% to 90% of them singletons. The specimen sequenced was PBMCs. Receptor source: a human donor in good health.

The V and J genes are TRBV9 and TRBJ1-3; D not certain. Germline V gene lookup returns CDR1 SGDLS and CDR2 YYNGEE. CDR3 length equals 13 residues. Between the trimmed V and J ends, which lost 7 bases and 6 bases, there was a span of 14 bases. CDR3 coding DNA: TGTGCCAGCGGAGTTGGTTTAGAAAACACCATATATTTT. Translating it yields CASGVGLENTIYF.

For the CDR3, the DNA is TGTGCCACCAGCAGATACCGGAGGACAGGGGGGTTGGATGAGCAGTTCTTC. Encoded protein: CATSRYRRTGGLDEQFF. The V call is TRBV15, the J call TRBJ2-1; TRBD1 aligns across 10 bases. Germline CDR1 and CDR2: LNHNV and YYDKDF (reference sequence). Trimming removed 2 bases from V and 8 bases from J; junction bases left unmatched: 12. This CDR3 is 17 amino acids long.

This chain connects TRBV19 to TRBJ1-2, with D possibly being TRBD1 (5 bases). V lost 3 bases and J 8 bases, leaving 13 bases between the germline ends. This CDR3 comprises 13 residues. Per germline, CDR1 LNHDA and CDR2 SQIVND (reference sequence). For the CDR3, the DNA is TGTGCCAGTAGTATTCAAAGGGCAGGGGGCTACACCTTC. This codes for CASSIQRAGGYTF.

The J gene is TRBJ2-7, the V gene TRBV18, with a weak D call TRBD1 (6 bases). Germline V gives CDR1 KGHSH, CDR2 LQKENI. The V gene lost 3 bases and the J gene lost 0 bases, with 12 bases spanning the gap. The CDR3 is 15 residues long. CDR3 residues: CASSPYRASSYEQYF. As DNA, the CDR3 is TGTGCCAGCTCACCGTACAGGGCCAGCTCCTACGAGCAGTACTTC. Combining the CDR3 with reference TRBV18 and TRBJ2-7 gives the whole variable domain NAGVMQNPRHLVRRRGQEARLRCSPMKGHSHVYWYRQLPEEGLKFMVYLQKENIIDESGMPKERFSAEFPKEGPSILRIQQVVRGDSAAYFCASSPYRASSYEQYFGPGTRLTVT.

Only a few counts were recorded for this clone. The rearrangement links TRBV18 to TRBJ2-1, with D perhaps TRBD1 (6 bases). Per the germline V gene, CDR1 is KGHSH and CDR2 is LQKENI. The CDR3 runs to 13 residues. V was trimmed by 8 bases and J by 6 bases, leaving 14 bases between them. The CDR3 loop is CASQWDKSNEQFF. In DNA form, the CDR3 reads TGTGCCAGCCAGTGGGACAAGTCCAATGAGCAGTTCTTC.

The V gene is TRBV28, the J gene TRBJ2-7; D perhaps matches TRBD1 (6 bases). V shed 5 bases and J shed 3 bases, with 20 bases lying between them. Per germline, CDR1 MDHEN and CDR2 SYDVKM. The CDR3 spans 16 residues. As DNA, the CDR3 is TGTGCCAGCAGTAACTCCAGACAGGAACCGGTCTACGAGCAGTACTTC. Protein product: CASSNSRQEPVYEQYF.

This clone has more than one count but fewer than ten. The CDR3 is CASSARQGGDQETQYF. The DNA for the CDR3 is TGTGCCAGCAGCGCCCGACAGGGGGGGGACCAAGAGACCCAGTACTTC. This rearrangement joins TRBV9 to TRBJ2-5; TRBD1 agrees at 9 bases. Germline V CDR1 and CDR2: SGDLS, YYNGEE. The CDR3 sequence is 16 residues long. The ends lost 3 bases at V and 0 bases at J; junction bases unmatched: 6.

J is TRBJ2-7 and V is TRBV7-2; TRBD1 might be the D (5 bases). The germline gives CDR1 SGHTA, CDR2 FQGNSA. V lost 0 bases and J 5 bases, leaving 14 bases between the germline ends. This CDR3 spans 15 amino acids. The CDR3 sequence is CASSLAPGRGDEQYF. As DNA, the CDR3 is TGTGCCAGCAGCTTAGCGCCTGGTAGGGGTGACGAGCAGTACTTC.

The gene calls are TRBV2 and TRBJ1-1, with 7 bases lining up with TRBD1. The V segment lost 7 bases and the J segment 1 base; nucleotides outside the gene matches: 12. This CDR3 has 16 residues. In germline, CDR1 is SNHLY, CDR2 FYNNEI. The CDR3 protein is CASKPRTGITNTEAFF. The CDR3, as DNA: TGTGCCAGCAAACCTAGGACAGGAATTACGAACACTGAAGCTTTCTTT.

The CDR3, as DNA: TGTGCCAGCAGCCCGGTCGGCGGCTATGGCTACACCTTC. Translated: CASSPVGGYGYTF. The chain combines TRBV5-4 with TRBJ1-2, with no clear D. V lost 4 bases, J lost 4 bases, and 11 bases lay in between. There are 13 residues in the CDR3. Per the germline V gene, CDR1 is SGHNT and CDR2 is YYREEE (reference sequence).

This clone was seen a handful of times. The chain recombines TRBV7-6 with TRBJ2-2, with D perhaps matching TRBD2 (5 bases). The ends were cut back, 2 bases at V and 0 bases at J, with 10 bases in the middle. This CDR3 is 16 amino acids long. Per the germline V gene, CDR1 is SGHVS and CDR2 is FNYEAQ. CDR3 in amino acids: CASSLYGGSNTGELFF. The CDR3 DNA reads as TGTGCCAGCAGCTTATACGGCGGGTCGAACACCGGGGAGCTGTTTTTT.

The J gene is TRBJ2-5, the V gene TRBV2; D is perhaps TRBD2 (6 bases). Germline assignment: CDR1 SNHLY and CDR2 FYNNEI. With 10 bases removed from V and 2 bases from J, the gap between germline ends came to 17 bases. The CDR3 consists of 14 residues. The DNA of the CDR3 is TGTGCCATCGAGGGAGGAGGGGTTCAAGAGACCCAGTACTTC. Translating it yields CAIEGGGVQETQYF.

The rearrangement links TRBV10-3 to TRBJ2-7; weak D call: TRBD2 (5 bases). This CDR3 has 13 residues. The germline V and J ends were trimmed by 6 bases and 2 bases, with 11 bases remaining between them. Germline values: CDR1 ENHRY, CDR2 SYGVKD. The CDR3 loop is CAISTGDPYEQYF. The DNA for the CDR3 is TGTGCCATCAGCACCGGGGATCCCTACGAGCAGTACTTC.

The chain is built from TRBV11-3 and TRBJ2-7; no clear D gene. The CDR3 runs 13 residues. Between the trimmed V and J ends, which lost 5 bases and 4 bases, there was a span of 12 bases. Germline-derived CDR1 and CDR2 are SGHNT and YENEEA. This CDR3 reads CASSQNSGYEQYF. The CDR3 bases are TGTGCCAGCAGCCAAAACAGTGGTTACGAGCAGTACTTC. Looking up the rest from reference TRBV11-3 and TRBJ2-7 gives the full variable domain: EAGVVQSPRYKIIEKKQPVAFWCNPISGHNTLYWYLQNLGQGPELLIRYENEEAVDDSQLPKDRFSAERLKGVDSTLKIQPAELGDSAVYLCASSQNSGYEQYFGPGTRLTVT.

This clone was observed once. The chain links TRBV25-1 to TRBJ1-3, with D unclear. Per germline, CDR1 MGHDK and CDR2 SYGVNS. The CDR3 totals 16 residues. V was cut by 3 bases and J by 5 bases, with 17 bases left in between. The DNA of the CDR3 is TGTGCCAGCAGTGATCCTGGGAGTGTTGTAAGAAACACCATATATTTT. Encoded protein: CASSDPGSVVRNTIYF.

The chain employs TRBV7-9 and TRBJ2-3; 12 nucleotides agree with TRBD2. Germline loops: CDR1 SEHNR, CDR2 FQNEAQ (reference sequence). The CDR3 sequence is 18 residues long. J was trimmed by 6 bases and V by 4 bases; bases with no gene match: 14. The chain's CDR3 is CASSSPSGRAGLADTQYF. CDR3 coding DNA: TGTGCCAGCAGCTCACCTAGCGGGAGGGCCGGGTTGGCGGATACGCAGTATTTT.

V and J are TRBV6-4 and TRBJ2-3; 13 positions agree with TRBD2. After removal of 6 bases from V and 3 bases from J, the junction contained 3 bases not matched to a gene. The germline gives CDR1 MRHNA, CDR2 SNTAGT. This CDR3 spans 15 amino acids. The CDR3 DNA follows: TGTGCCAGCAGCGCGACTAGCGGGGGGACAGATACGCAGTATTTT. It encodes CASSATSGGTDTQYF.

This rearrangement joins TRBV7-2 to TRBJ2-7; a weak D match, TRBD2 (6 bases). The germline CDR1 and CDR2 sequences are SGHTA and FQGNSA. The ends were cut back, 5 bases at V and 0 bases at J, with 11 bases in the middle. The CDR3 consists of 14 residues. The CDR3 loop is CASSRSGHSYEQYF. The CDR3 DNA is TGTGCCAGCAGCCGAAGCGGGCACTCCTACGAGCAGTACTTC.

This chain uses TRBV18 with TRBJ2-5; 11 nucleotides line up with TRBD2. Trimming removed 3 bases from V and 3 bases from J; junction bases left unmatched: 3. The CDR3 runs 15 residues. Germline V CDR1 and CDR2: KGHSH, LQKENI. DNA for the CDR3: TGTGCCAGCTCACCCTCGGGACTAGCGGAAGAGACCCAGTACTTC. Its translation: CASSPSGLAEETQYF.

The chain has TRBV10-3 and TRBJ1-1, with 7 bases that match TRBD1. This CDR3 comprises 14 residues. Germline CDR1 ENHRY, CDR2 SYGVKD. V shed 7 bases, J shed 3 bases, and the junction held 8 bases outside the gene matches. The CDR3 DNA sequence: TGTGCCATCAACTTCCGACAGGGACACACTGAAGCTTTCTTT. Amino acid sequence: CAINFRQGHTEAFF.

Comment on this clone: The CDR3 end shows no conserved phenylalanine or tryptophan, and so a read error is likely. V gene TRBV29-1 combines with J gene TRBJ2-7, with D possibly being TRBD2 (6 bases). The ends were cut back, 4 bases at V and 3 bases at J, with 10 bases in the middle. There are 12 residues in the CDR3. The germline V gene has CDR1 SQVTM and CDR2 ANQGSEA. The CDR3: CSVARGIYEQYL. CDR3 nucleotides: TGCAGCGTTGCTCGGGGGATCTACGAGCAGTACCTC.

This chain links TRBV11-2 with TRBJ1-4; D ambiguous. The CDR3 contains 10 residues. Between the trimmed V and J ends, which lost 8 bases and 7 bases, there was a span of 5 bases. Germline V gene lookup returns CDR1 SGHAT and CDR2 FQNNGV. The CDR3 DNA reads TGTGCCAGCGAGGCTGAAAAACTGTTTTTT. It encodes CASEAEKLFF. The entire variable domain, with the rest obtained from reference TRBV11-2 and TRBJ1-4, is as follows: EAGVAQSPRYKIIEKRQSVAFWCNPISGHATLYWYQQILGQGPKLLIQFQNNGVVDDSQLPKDRFSAERLKGVDSTLKIQPAKLEDSAVYLCASEAEKLFFGSGTQLSVL.

V usage is TRBV7-8 and J usage is TRBJ2-2; TRBD2 matches at 11 bases. Unmatched junction bases numbered 11, after V lost 6 bases and J lost 2 bases. The germline V gene has CDR1 SGHVS and CDR2 FQNEAQ. The length of the CDR3 is 18 residues. The CDR3 here is CASRPQRLAGPNTGELFF. The CDR3 DNA sequence: TGTGCCAGCAGACCCCAAAGACTAGCGGGACCCAACACCGGGGAGCTGTTTTTT.

V is TRBV5-1 and J is TRBJ2-7, with 8 nucleotides matching TRBD2. CDR1 and CDR2 from the germline V gene are SGHRS and YFSETQ. The CDR3 length is 18 residues. The V and J ends lost 3 bases and 2 bases, in that order; junction bases with no gene match: 16. The CDR3 protein is CASSWPRGGTRQTYEQYF. For the CDR3, the DNA is TGCGCCAGCAGCTGGCCCCGGGGAGGGACTAGGCAGACCTACGAGCAGTACTTC.

The V call is TRBV7-9, the J call TRBJ1-2, with D possibly matching TRBD1 (5 bases). Germline V gene data show CDR1 as SEHNR and CDR2 as FQNEAQ (reference sequence). V was shortened by 3 bases and J by 8 bases, with 10 bases between the two germline ends. This CDR3 is 12 amino acids long. Written as DNA, the CDR3 is TGTGCCAGCAGCTTGGGACTGGGAGGCTACACCTTC. This sequence encodes CASSLGLGGYTF.

The V call is TRBV7-8, the J call TRBJ1-2; 12 nucleotides align to TRBD1. CDR1 is SGHVS, CDR2 FQNEAQ, per germline. The CDR3 contains 19 residues. After removal of 5 bases from V and 0 bases from J, the junction contained 13 bases not matched to a gene. The CDR3 region is CASSVFRDRGRPPNYGYTF. DNA of the CDR3: TGTGCCAGCAGCGTTTTCCGGGACAGGGGGCGCCCCCCTAACTATGGCTACACCTTC.

J is TRBJ1-5 and V is TRBV29-1; D gene ambiguous. Germline V gene lookup returns CDR1 SQVTM and CDR2 ANQGSEA. V lost 4 bases to trimming and J lost 0 bases, with 4 bases between them. The length of the CDR3 is 12 residues. The CDR3 reads CSVGNSNQPQHF. DNA of the CDR3: TGCAGCGTTGGTAATAGCAATCAGCCCCAGCATTTT.

This clone appeared a few times. V gene TRBV6-5 combines with J gene TRBJ2-3; D may be TRBD1 (6 bases). The V gene lost 5 bases and the J gene lost 3 bases, with 15 bases spanning the gap. The CDR3 sequence is 15 residues long. CDR1 is MNHEY, CDR2 SVGAGI, per germline. The CDR3 DNA is TGTGCCAGCAGTGTCCTACAGGGTGGGACAGATACGCAGTATTTT. The encoded protein is CASSVLQGGTDTQYF.

The chain links TRBV28 to TRBJ1-2, with 7 bases matching TRBD1. The CDR3 has 15 amino acids. From germline, CDR1 is MDHEN and CDR2 SYDVKM. V lost 7 bases and J lost 1; bases outside the gene matches: 9. CDR3 loop: CASNPGTAFNYGYTF. CDR3 sequence (DNA): TGTGCCAGCAATCCCGGGACAGCCTTTAACTATGGCTACACCTTC.

This chain connects TRBV19 to TRBJ2-5, with 8 nucleotides matching TRBD2. V gave up 6 bases and J gave up 5 bases; unmatched junction bases: 8. The CDR3 consists of 14 residues. Germline loops: CDR1 LNHDA, CDR2 SQIVND (reference sequence). CDR3 region: CASSDAGGRETQYF. The CDR3 DNA sequence: TGTGCCAGTAGCGATGCGGGAGGTCGGGAGACCCAGTACTTC.